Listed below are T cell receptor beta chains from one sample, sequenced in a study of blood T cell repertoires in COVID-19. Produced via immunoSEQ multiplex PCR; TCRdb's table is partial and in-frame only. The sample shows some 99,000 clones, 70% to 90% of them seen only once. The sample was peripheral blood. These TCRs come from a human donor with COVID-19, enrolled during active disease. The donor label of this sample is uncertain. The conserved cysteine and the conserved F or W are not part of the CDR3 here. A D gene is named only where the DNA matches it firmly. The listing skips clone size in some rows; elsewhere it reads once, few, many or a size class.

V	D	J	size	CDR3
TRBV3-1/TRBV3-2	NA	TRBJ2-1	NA	ASSQDEILEQF
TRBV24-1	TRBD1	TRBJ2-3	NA	ATSDLLLVGCGTGVLKDTQY
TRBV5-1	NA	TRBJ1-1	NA	ASSSGRVGRAEAF
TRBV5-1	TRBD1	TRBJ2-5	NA	ASSPGQAYQETQY
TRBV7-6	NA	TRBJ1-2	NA	ASSPAGADYGYT
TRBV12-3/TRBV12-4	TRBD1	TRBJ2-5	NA	ASSYRGGETQY
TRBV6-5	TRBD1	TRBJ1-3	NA	ASSYDRAGNTIY
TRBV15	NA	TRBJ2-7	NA	ATSRTGDSYEQY
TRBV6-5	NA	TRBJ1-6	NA	ASRRERNSPLH
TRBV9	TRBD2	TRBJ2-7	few	ASSAGTSGGLGEQY
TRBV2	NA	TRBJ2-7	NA	ASSETGVSYEQY
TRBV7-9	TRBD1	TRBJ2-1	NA	ASSVRQGHNEQF
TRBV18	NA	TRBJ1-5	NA	ASSPTELSNQPQH
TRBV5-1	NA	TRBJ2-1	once	ASSLGPAGDNEQF
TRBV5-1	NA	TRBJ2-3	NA	ASSPLDSRTDTQY
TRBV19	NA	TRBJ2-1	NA	ASSIVNSYNEQF
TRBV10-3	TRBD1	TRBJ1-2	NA	AISVDRESAGYT
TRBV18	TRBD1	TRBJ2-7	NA	ASSARMETGWSYEQY
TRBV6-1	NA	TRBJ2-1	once	ASSEGGTTYNEQF
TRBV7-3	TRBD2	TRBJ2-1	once	ASSLWGLAGGNEQF
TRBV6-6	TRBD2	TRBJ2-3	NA	ASSTQRLADTQY
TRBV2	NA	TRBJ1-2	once	ASSEGSYGYT
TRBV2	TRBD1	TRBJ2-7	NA	ASSLDRGSSYEQY
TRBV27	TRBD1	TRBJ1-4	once	ASRTGTNEKLF
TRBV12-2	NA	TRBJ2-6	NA	ASRLVLTTGISGANVLT
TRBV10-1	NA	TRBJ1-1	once	ASSAGGRANTEAF
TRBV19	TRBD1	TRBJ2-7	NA	ASSIGTGASYEQY
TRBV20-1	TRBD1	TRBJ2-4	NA	SASLVQGANIQY
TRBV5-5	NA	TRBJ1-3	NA	ASSSFTRQETRGNTIY
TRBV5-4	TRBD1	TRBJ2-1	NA	ASRGGTVYNEQF
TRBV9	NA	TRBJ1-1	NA	ASSVAGEDTEAF
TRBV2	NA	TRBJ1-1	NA	ASELELTEAF
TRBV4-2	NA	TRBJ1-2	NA	ASSPSRPNYGYT
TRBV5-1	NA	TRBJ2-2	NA	ASSLVAGVDTGELF
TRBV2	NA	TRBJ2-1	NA	ASSIQGASYNEQF
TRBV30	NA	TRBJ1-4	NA	AWSRTLVGYEKLF
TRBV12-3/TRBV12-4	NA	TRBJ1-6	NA	ASRAMNASPLH
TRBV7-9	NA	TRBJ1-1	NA	ASSLAVGVNTEAF
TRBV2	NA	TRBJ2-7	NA	ASSVQGPDYEQY
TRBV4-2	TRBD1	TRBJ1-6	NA	ASSLQGVGSPLH
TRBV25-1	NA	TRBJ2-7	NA	ASSGTTGGVRFEQY
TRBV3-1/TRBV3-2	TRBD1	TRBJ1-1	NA	ASSPHRGGSTEAF
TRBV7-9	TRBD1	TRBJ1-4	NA	ASRGTGGGEKLF
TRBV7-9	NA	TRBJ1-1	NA	ASSQGTGTEAF
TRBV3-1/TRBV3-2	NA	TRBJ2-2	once	ASELANTGELF
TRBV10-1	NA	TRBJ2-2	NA	ASSRETNTGELF
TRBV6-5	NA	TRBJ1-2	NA	ASSLTGGGDYGYT
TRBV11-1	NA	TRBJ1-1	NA	ATSEGGLNTEAF
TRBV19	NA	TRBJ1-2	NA	ATALAPGGYGYT